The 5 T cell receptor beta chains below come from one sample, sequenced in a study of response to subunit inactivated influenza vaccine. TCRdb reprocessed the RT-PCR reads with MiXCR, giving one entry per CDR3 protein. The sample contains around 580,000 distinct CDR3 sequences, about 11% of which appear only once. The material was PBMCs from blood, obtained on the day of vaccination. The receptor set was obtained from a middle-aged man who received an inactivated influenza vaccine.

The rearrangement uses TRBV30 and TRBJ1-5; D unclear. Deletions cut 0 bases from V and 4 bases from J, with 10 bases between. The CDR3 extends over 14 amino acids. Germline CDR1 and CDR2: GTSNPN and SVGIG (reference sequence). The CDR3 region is CAWSVHTFNQPQHF. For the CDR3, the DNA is TGTGCCTGGAGTGTACATACCTTTAATCAGCCCCAGCATTTT. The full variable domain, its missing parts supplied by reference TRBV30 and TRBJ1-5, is SQTIHQWPATLVQPVGSPLSLECTVEGTSNPNLYWYRQAAGRGLQLLFYSVGIGQISSEVPQNLSASRPQDRQFILSSKKLLLSDSGFYLCAWSVHTFNQPQHFGDGTRLSIL.

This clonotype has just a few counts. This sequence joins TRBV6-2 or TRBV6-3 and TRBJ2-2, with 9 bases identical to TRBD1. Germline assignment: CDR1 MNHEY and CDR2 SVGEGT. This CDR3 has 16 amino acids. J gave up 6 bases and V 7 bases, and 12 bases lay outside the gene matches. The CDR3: CASKYSGTGSAGELFF. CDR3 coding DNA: TGTGCCAGCAAATACTCCGGGACAGGGAGCGCCGGGGAGCTGTTTTTT.

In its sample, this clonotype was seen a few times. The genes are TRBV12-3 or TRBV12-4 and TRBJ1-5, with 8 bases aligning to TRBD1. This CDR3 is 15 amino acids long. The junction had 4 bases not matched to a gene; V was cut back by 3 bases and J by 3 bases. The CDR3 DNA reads TGTGCCAGCAGTTTCGGGACAGGTAACAATCAGCCCCAGCATTTT. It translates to CASSFGTGNNQPQHF.

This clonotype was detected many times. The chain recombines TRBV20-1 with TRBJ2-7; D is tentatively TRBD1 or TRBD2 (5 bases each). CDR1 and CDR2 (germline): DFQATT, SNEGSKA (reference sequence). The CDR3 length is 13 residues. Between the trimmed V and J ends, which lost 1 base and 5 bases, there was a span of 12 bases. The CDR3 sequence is CSARGPGTNEQYF. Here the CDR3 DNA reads TGCAGTGCTAGAGGACCGGGGACCAACGAGCAGTACTTC.

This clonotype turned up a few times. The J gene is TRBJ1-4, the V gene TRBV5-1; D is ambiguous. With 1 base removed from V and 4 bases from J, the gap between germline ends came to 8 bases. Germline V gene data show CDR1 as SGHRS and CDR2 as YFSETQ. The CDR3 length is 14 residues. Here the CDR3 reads CASSLTGYNEKLFF. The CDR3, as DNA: TGCGCCAGCAGCTTGACTGGGTATAATGAAAAACTGTTTTTT.